A selection of T cell receptor beta chains follows, all from one sample in a study of cytomegalovirus exposure and HLA in healthy donors. Sequencing was performed with immunoSEQ multiplex PCR; in TCRdb, only in-frame clones are kept and a portion is missing. The table records 200,000 to 250,000 clones, 70% to 80% of them present only once. Specimen: PBMCs. The receptors here all came from a middle-aged man in good health and CMV-seronegative. Both conserved end residues are part of each CDR3. The D gene is left open where the match is weak. Not every row has a clone size; where given, it reads once, few, many or a size class.

abundance,j_gene,d_gene,v_gene,CDR3nt,CDR3aa
.,TRBJ2-1,.,TRBV7-2,TGTGCCAGCAGCCCCACGAGGGACTACAATGAGCAGTTCTTC,CASSPTRDYNEQFF
.,TRBJ2-7,.,TRBV6-1,TGTGCCAGCAGTGAATCTTACGAGCAGTACTTC,CASSESYEQYF
.,TRBJ2-1,TRBD2,TRBV4-1,TGCGCCAGCAGCCGTGCCGGGACTAGCGGGAGCAATGAGCAGTTCTTC,CASSRAGTSGSNEQFF
.,TRBJ1-1,.,TRBV23-1,TGCGCCAGCAGTCGCGGGACGGACACCGAAGCTTTCTTT,CASSRGTDTEAFF
.,TRBJ1-2,TRBD1,TRBV5-6,TGTGCCAGCAGCTTGGCGGACAGGGTATTTGGCTACACCTTC,CASSLADRVFGYTF
.,TRBJ2-1,TRBD1,TRBV7-2,TGTGCCAGCAGCCGACAACAGGGGGCCTACAATGAGCAGTTCTTC,CASSRQQGAYNEQFF
.,TRBJ1-1,.,TRBV14,TGTGCCAGCAGCCGACAACAGGGGAACACTGAAGCTTTCTTT,CASSRQQGNTEAFF
.,TRBJ2-1,.,TRBV10-1,TGCGCCAGCAGTGCGGAGAGCTCCTACAATGAGCAGTTCTTC,CASSAESSYNEQFF
.,TRBJ2-7,.,TRBV5-1,TGCGCCAGCAGCTTGGCACAGGAAAAGCAGTACTTC,CASSLAQEKQYF
.,TRBJ2-3,TRBD1,TRBV27,TGTGCCAGCCGACAGGGAATCCACACAGATACGCAGTATTTT,CASRQGIHTDTQYF
.,TRBJ2-1,.,TRBV7-2,TGTGCCAGCAGCCCCCGGGGCGGGGTCAGGAGCGGCAATGAGCAGTTCTTC,CASSPRGGVRSGNEQFF
.,TRBJ1-5,.,TRBV10-2,TGCGCCAGCAGTGTGGGGGCAGGGCAGCCCCAGCATTTT,CASSVGAGQPQHF
.,TRBJ2-5,.,TRBV19,TGTGCCAGTAGTGTCGGGACATCGGGAGAGACCCAGTACTTC,CASSVGTSGETQYF
.,TRBJ2-7,TRBD1,TRBV28,TGTGCCAGCCAAGGCCCCGCGGGACAGGGAGGACGGGAGCCCCTCTTC,CASQGPAGQGGREPLF
.,TRBJ1-3,.,TRBV5-1,TGCGCCAGCAGCTTGGAGCAGGGGACTGGAAACACCATATATTTT,CASSLEQGTGNTIYF
.,TRBJ2-5,.,TRBV4-1,TGCGCCAGCAGCCAAGATTCCCTGGGGCTTACCCAAGAGACCCAGTACTTC,CASSQDSLGLTQETQYF
.,TRBJ1-5,TRBD1,TRBV19,TGTGCCAGTAGTCCTCGACAGGGGTTCAATCAGCCCCAGCATTTT,CASSPRQGFNQPQHF
.,TRBJ1-1,.,TRBV2,TGTGCCAGCAGTGATCAGGGGAACACTGAAGCTTTCTTT,CASSDQGNTEAFF
.,TRBJ2-3,.,TRBV6-5,TGTGCCAGCAGTTACGCGGACAGATACACAGATACGCAGTATTTT,CASSYADRYTDTQYF
.,TRBJ2-7,.,TRBV29-1,TGCAGCGTTGAAGACAACTCCTCCTACGAGCAGTACTTC,CSVEDNSSYEQYF
.,TRBJ2-7,TRBD1,TRBV5-6,TGTGCCAGCAGCTTCGGGACAGGAGGCCTTCCTTACTTC,CASSFGTGGLPYF
.,TRBJ2-3,.,TRBV2,TGTGCCAGCAGATCTAGCGCTCTTGGCACAGATACGCAGTATTTT,CASRSSALGTDTQYF
once,TRBJ2-7,.,TRBV2,TGTGCCAGCATGGGGCGAGAGATGAAGGACATCTGGATATACCGATACGAGCAGTACTTC,CASMGREMKDIWIYRYEQYF
.,TRBJ2-7,.,TRBV6-6,TGTGCCAGCAGTTACTCCCGGTCCTACGAGCAGTACTTC,CASSYSRSYEQYF
.,TRBJ2-1,.,TRBV5-6,TGTGCCAGCAGCTTGCAAGGACTGGTATACAATGAGCAGTTCTTC,CASSLQGLVYNEQFF
once,TRBJ1-2,.,TRBV19,TGTGCCAGTAGTTCCTCCTACAGGGTGGGCTATGGCTACACCTTC,CASSSSYRVGYGYTF
.,TRBJ2-1,TRBD2,TRBV20-1,TGCAGTGCTAGGAAGAGCGGGAGTTCGTTCTTC,CSARKSGSSFF
.,TRBJ1-5,TRBD1,TRBV10-3,TGTGCCATCAGTGAGTCTTGGACAGGGGGACAGCCCCAGCATTTT,CAISESWTGGQPQHF
.,TRBJ2-5,TRBD1,TRBV10-3,TGTGCCATCCTTGGGGACAGCCAAGAGACCCAGTACTTC,CAILGDSQETQYF
few,TRBJ2-3,.,TRBV13,TGTGCCAGCAGCTCCCGACAGGGAGGAAGCACAGATACGCAGTATTTT,CASSSRQGGSTDTQYF
.,TRBJ2-2,.,TRBV7-2,TGTGCCAGCAGCTTAGTACAAACCGGGGAGCTGTTTTTT,CASSLVQTGELFF
.,TRBJ2-5,.,TRBV15,TGTGCCACCAGCAGAGATGGGGGGAACCAGTACTTC,CATSRDGGNQYF
.,TRBJ1-5,TRBD1,TRBV2,TGTGCCAGCAGTGGGACAGGGGGCGTTCAGCCCCAGCATTTT,CASSGTGGVQPQHF
.,TRBJ2-2,.,TRBV15,TGTGCCACCAGGACCGGACTCTCGAACACCGGGGAGCTGTTTTTT,CATRTGLSNTGELFF
.,TRBJ2-7,.,TRBV20-1,TGCAGTGCTAGTTCCGGGGGCGAGCAGTACTTC,CSASSGGEQYF
.,TRBJ2-3,TRBD2,TRBV5-1,TGCGCCAGCAGCTTGGCGCTAGCGGGAGGAGGCCGTCTAGATACGCAGTATTTT,CASSLALAGGGRLDTQYF
.,TRBJ1-4,.,TRBV29-1,TGCAGCGCCCTTCTCTCGGACAGCAAGAATGAAAAACTGTTTTTT,CSALLSDSKNEKLFF
.,TRBJ1-5,.,TRBV28,TGTGCCAGCAGTCCCCTAGGTGGGGCGGGACAGCCCCAGCATTTT,CASSPLGGAGQPQHF
few,TRBJ1-1,TRBD1,TRBV6-5,TGTGCCAGCAGTTCGGACAGGGAGAACACTGAAGCTTTCTTT,CASSSDRENTEAFF
.,TRBJ2-3,TRBD1,TRBV5-1,TGCGCCAGCAGCTCTGGACAGGAGTTACAGTATTTT,CASSSGQELQYF
.,TRBJ1-2,.,TRBV6-5,TGTGCCAGCTCCCAGGGAACTACTAACTATGGCTACACCTTC,CASSQGTTNYGYTF
.,TRBJ2-1,.,TRBV6-4,TGTGCCAGTCCGAGCTCCTACAATGAGCAGTTCTTC,CASPSSYNEQFF
.,TRBJ1-2,.,TRBV25-1,TGTGCCAGCAGTGAGTCGGAGGGCCTCTATGGCTACACCTTC,CASSESEGLYGYTF
.,TRBJ1-3,.,TRBV5-1,TGCGCCAGCAGCTTCGAAGGGGCTGGAAACACCATATATTTT,CASSFEGAGNTIYF
few,TRBJ2-7,.,TRBV14,TGTGCCAGCAGCAAGACCGTTTCGGAGCTCGAGCAGTACTTC,CASSKTVSELEQYF
.,TRBJ1-6,TRBD1,TRBV6-5,TGTGCCACCCATCGGGGACAGGTTAATTCACCCCTCCACTTT,CATHRGQVNSPLHF
.,TRBJ2-1,TRBD2,TRBV27,TGTGCCAGCAGTCCAGGGGCTAGCGGGAGGAATGAGCAGTTCTTC,CASSPGASGRNEQFF
.,TRBJ2-3,TRBD2,TRBV4-3,TGCGCCAGCAGCCAGGTTCTAGCGGGGGGGAGCACAGATACGCAGTATTTT,CASSQVLAGGSTDTQYF
.,TRBJ2-6,.,TRBV21-1,TGTGCCAGCAGCAAAGCCGCTGTAGGGGTCTCTGGGGCCAACGTCCTGACTTTC,CASSKAAVGVSGANVLTF
once,TRBJ2-5,.,TRBV5-1,TGCGCCAGCAGCTTGGCTACAGGGTCGGGCCGTTTTTCAGAGACCCAGTACTTC,CASSLATGSGRFSETQYF
once,TRBJ2-7,.,TRBV19,TGTGCCAGTAGTCCTGGAAAGCAGGCGTTTGTCTCCTACGAGCAGTACTTC,CASSPGKQAFVSYEQYF
.,TRBJ2-7,TRBD2,TRBV19,TGTGCCAGTAGAGCGTCTAGCGGGAGTTTAGACGAGCAGTACTTC,CASRASSGSLDEQYF
.,TRBJ2-7,TRBD2,TRBV29-1,TGCAGCGTGTCGGGGGGAGGGCCGCTCGAGCAGTACTTC,CSVSGGGPLEQYF
.,TRBJ2-7,.,TRBV4-2,TGTGCCAGCAGCCAAGAACTGACCTACGAGCAGTACTTC,CASSQELTYEQYF